This passage covers 5 T cell receptor beta chains from one sample sequenced in a study of blood T cell repertoires in COVID-19. Sequencing was performed with immunoSEQ multiplex PCR; in TCRdb, only in-frame clones are kept and a portion is missing. This sample yields tens of thousands of clones, of which about 91% are seen a single time; under 2.5% belongs to the top ten. Material: peripheral blood. All receptors come from a man aged 45 to 65 with active COVID-19.

The CDR3 nucleotides are TGTGCCAGCAGTTTTCTCGGGACAGGGATCACAGATACGCAGTATTTT. It encodes CASSFLGTGITDTQYF. The V and J genes are TRBV28 and TRBJ2-3, with 9 bases matching TRBD1. The CDR3 covers 16 residues. Trimming took 3 bases from V and 2 from J; bases not matched to a gene: 6. CDR1 and CDR2 from the germline V gene are MDHEN and SYDVKM.

CDR3: CASSQQGLNTEAFF. As DNA, the CDR3 is TGCGCCAGCAGCCAACAGGGGTTGAACACTGAAGCTTTCTTT. The gene calls are TRBV5-1 and TRBJ1-1, with 7 nucleotides matching TRBD1. The germline V gene encodes CDR1 SGHRS and CDR2 YFSETQ. V shed 4 bases and J 0 bases; nucleotides not matched to a gene: 3. This CDR3 is 14 amino acids long.

This clone was detected only a few times. This chain links TRBV5-1 with TRBJ2-1; D gene uncertain. Germline V gene sequence: CDR1 SGHRS, CDR2 YFSETQ. The CDR3 is made up of 15 amino acids. Trimming removed 3 bases at V and 4 bases at J, with 14 bases between. CDR3 DNA: TGCGCCAGCAGCTCCCAGGCTCCCAAATACAATGAGCAGTTCTTC. Its protein product is CASSSQAPKYNEQFF.

This chain links TRBV6-2 or TRBV6-3 with TRBJ1-5; D is undetermined. This CDR3 contains 15 residues. Trimming cost V 4 bases and J 4 bases, with 14 bases left between them. Germline assignment: CDR1 MNHEY and CDR2 SVGEGT. The CDR3 is CASSSTRTQNQPQHF. The CDR3 DNA reads as TGTGCCAGCAGTTCGACAAGAACCCAGAATCAGCCCCAGCATTTT.

V gene TRBV6-4 combines with J gene TRBJ2-2, with D unclear. CDR1 is MRHNA and CDR2 is SNTAGT in the germline V gene. Trimming removed 6 bases at V and 0 bases at J, with 11 bases between. The CDR3 runs 15 residues. CDR3 region: CASRVRYSNTGELFF. DNA for the CDR3: TGTGCCAGCAGGGTACGGTACTCGAACACCGGGGAGCTGTTTTTT.